This T cell receptor (beta chain) was retrieved from a study of T-cell memory formation after mild COVID-19. TCRdb re-called the 5' RACE reads with MiXCR, one entry per CDR3 protein. The sample lists over 350,000 distinct CDR3 sequences, 20% to 25% occurring once. The CDR3 consists of 15 residues. V was cut by 6 bases and J by 0 bases, with 18 bases left in between. CDR1 is DFQATT and CDR2 is SNEGSKA in the germline V gene (reference sequence). This clonotype was seen just once. The sequence was collected from an adult woman who had mild COVID-19 (a few samples of this study predate the infection). Cell type and time point are not known. V usage is TRBV20-1 and J usage is TRBJ2-7, with a possible D match to TRBD2 (5 bases). Sample: PBMCs or a T cell subset sorted from them (not recorded which). CDR3 DNA sequence: TGCAGTGCCCTTAGTGGGCTTGGGAGCTCCTACGAGCAGTACTTC. Protein: CSALSGLGSSYEQYF.